The rows below give T cell receptor beta chains drawn from one sample of a study of T cell repertoires in cytomegalovirus infection. TCRdb redid the calling of the reads with MiXCR, one entry per CDR3 protein. This table has about a million distinct CDR3 sequences, 30% to 40% appearing once. Their antigens are not known. The source was cultured CD8+ T cells from PBMCs, collected from culture after CMV antigen stimulation. The source is a human donor in good health (CMV status not recorded). Some clones in this sample may be carry-over from other donors' samples. CDR3s include the opening cysteine and the closing phenylalanine or tryptophan. Each record gives: J gene, clone size, D gene, V gene, CDR3 DNA, CDR3 protein. A D gene is named only where the DNA matches it firmly. For some rows the clone size is stated as once, few or many, or as a class when expanded; others skip it.

>TRBJ1-1|few|.|TRBV4-2
TGTGCCAGCACCCCGGGGGACAAGAGGAACACTGAAGCTTTCTTT
CASTPGDKRNTEAFF
>TRBJ2-1|few|.|TRBV6-2/TRBV6-3
TGTGCCAGCAGTTACGATGGGGGTGGGGGTGAGCAGTTCTTC
CASSYDGGGGEQFF
>TRBJ1-6|few|TRBD1|TRBV4-1
TGCGCCAGCAGCCAGTCTCCCGGGACAGGGGACTCACCCCTCCACTTT
CASSQSPGTGDSPLHF
>TRBJ2-7|.|.|TRBV12-3/TRBV12-4
TGTGCCAGCAGTTTTTCGTCGTCTGTTTACGAGCAGTACTTC
CASSFSSSVYEQYF
>TRBJ1-5|.|.|TRBV3-1
TGTGCCAGCGGGGTACTGGACAACCAGCCCCAGCATTTT
CASGVLDNQPQHF
>TRBJ1-1|.|.|TRBV2
TGTGCCAGCAGCGACAGGTTCGGGAACACTGAAGCTTTCTTT
CASSDRFGNTEAFF
>TRBJ2-7|few|.|TRBV12-3/TRBV12-4
TGTGCCAGCAGAGGTAGGGACGAGCAGTACTTC
CASRGRDEQYF
>TRBJ2-5|few|TRBD2|TRBV12-3/TRBV12-4
TGTGCCAGCAGTTTAAGGGGACTAGCGGGGTCGGAGACCCAGTACTTC
CASSLRGLAGSETQYF
>TRBJ2-6|.|.|TRBV5-6
TGTGTCAGCAGCTTGGGGTACTCTGGGGCCAACGTCCTGACTTTC
CVSSLGYSGANVLTF
>TRBJ1-3|.|.|TRBV7-9
TGTGCCAGCAGCTTACCCGGGGGCATGCCTGGAAACACCATATATTTT
CASSLPGGMPGNTIYF
>TRBJ1-2|few|.|TRBV12-3/TRBV12-4
TGTGCCAGCAGTTTACCCTCTAACTATGGCTACACCTTC
CASSLPSNYGYTF
>TRBJ1-5|.|.|TRBV7-6
TGTGCCAGCAGCCATCCGGGGAGGGCGGGTGAGCCCCAGCATTTT
CASSHPGRAGEPQHF
>TRBJ1-1|few|TRBD1|TRBV19
TGTGCCAGTAGTATAAAGGGGACAGCTAACACTGAAGCTTTCTTT
CASSIKGTANTEAFF
>TRBJ2-7|.|.|TRBV29-1
TGCAGCGTCAAGGAGCCGGATTCCTACGAGCAGTACTTC
CSVKEPDSYEQYF
>TRBJ1-1|.|.|TRBV7-9
TGTGCCAGCAGCTTACCGGGGGCTTACACTGAAGCTTTCTTT
CASSLPGAYTEAFF
>TRBJ2-3|few|TRBD1|TRBV6-1
TGTGCCAGCGGGTTAGAGACAGGGCATAGCACAGATACGCAGTATTTT
CASGLETGHSTDTQYF
>TRBJ2-7|many|.|TRBV19
TGTGCCAGTAGTATAGGCGAAGGGTACGAGCAGTACTTC
CASSIGEGYEQYF
>TRBJ2-1|.|TRBD1|TRBV4-1
TGCGCCAGCAGCCAAGATCCCCCCTCGACAGGGGACAATGAGCAGTTCTTC
CASSQDPPSTGDNEQFF
>TRBJ2-1|.|.|TRBV5-8
TGTGCCAGCAGCGAGGACGGTTTGGTCAATGAGCAGTTCTTC
CASSEDGLVNEQFF
>TRBJ2-1|few|.|TRBV27
TGTGCCAGCAGTTCGGACCTTAGCTGGATCTTC
CASSSDLSWIF
>TRBJ2-5|.|TRBD2|TRBV20-1
TGCAGTGCTTCCGGGACTAGCGATCCGTACCAAGAGACCCAGTACTTC
CSASGTSDPYQETQYF
>TRBJ1-1|.|.|TRBV27
TGTGCCAGCAGTTTGATTGGGGATGAAGCTTTCTTT
CASSLIGDEAFF
>TRBJ1-1|.|TRBD1|TRBV7-9
TGTGCCAGCAGCTATGGGGGATTCGGACAGGGGGCGGTTGAAGCTTTCTTT
CASSYGGFGQGAVEAFF
>TRBJ1-6|few|.|TRBV6-1
TGTGCCAGCGGAACCTGGGACTATAATTCACCCCTCCACTTT
CASGTWDYNSPLHF
>TRBJ2-3|.|.|TRBV27
TGTGCCAGCAGTTTAATTGCTGTGGCTAGCGACACAGATACGCAGTATTTT
CASSLIAVASDTDTQYF